The T cell receptor beta chain under discussion was sequenced for a study of Graves' ophthalmopathy and Graves' hyperthyroidism. Study findings and constraints: Discriminating ophthalmopathy from stable hyperthyroidism, a 13-signature model attained a sensitivity of about 90% and a specificity of 81.08%. Blood contained most expanded thyroid clonotypes exceeding 0.001 frequency.

Having ophthalmopathy, the donors showed moderate-to-severe activity, CAS ≥3 and NOSPECS ≥4, with disease lasting under 3 months. Diagnosis used clinical symptoms, serum thyroxine, TRAb, thyroid ultrasound and orbital computed tomography. This CDR3 spans 14 amino acids. J lost 4 bases, V lost 3 bases, and 5 bases had no gene match. The sequenced template was RNA, covering the TCR beta CDR3 region. Second-round multiplex PCR came after first-round RT-PCR with HTBI primers. MiXCR was run by TCRdb on the multiplex PCR reads, yielding one entry per CDR3 protein. This table has a few hundred thousand distinct CDR3 sequences, roughly 16% appearing once. This clonotype was detected ten times or more. The antigen remains undetermined.

This chain joins TRBV12-3 or TRBV12-4 and TRBJ2-7, with 8 positions matching TRBD1. This receptor was obtained from an adult man with Graves' ophthalmopathy. Sequencing input: peripheral blood. The CDR3 loop reads CASSFGQGGYEQYF. The CDR3 nucleotides are TGTGCCAGCAGTTTTGGACAGGGCGGTTACGAGCAGTACTTC.